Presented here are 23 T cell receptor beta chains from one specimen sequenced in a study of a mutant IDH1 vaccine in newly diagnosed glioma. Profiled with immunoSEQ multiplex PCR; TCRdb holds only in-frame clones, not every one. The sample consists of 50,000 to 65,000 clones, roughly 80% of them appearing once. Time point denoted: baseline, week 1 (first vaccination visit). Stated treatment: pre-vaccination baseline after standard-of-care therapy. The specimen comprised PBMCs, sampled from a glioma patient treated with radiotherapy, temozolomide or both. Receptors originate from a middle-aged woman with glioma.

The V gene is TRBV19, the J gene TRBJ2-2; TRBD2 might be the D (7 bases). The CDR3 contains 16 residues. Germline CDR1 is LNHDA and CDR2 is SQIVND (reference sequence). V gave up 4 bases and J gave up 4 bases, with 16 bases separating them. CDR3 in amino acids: CASSKRGGQSTGELFF. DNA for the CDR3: TGTGCCAGTAGTAAGAGGGGGGGCCAGAGCACCGGGGAGCTGTTTTTT.

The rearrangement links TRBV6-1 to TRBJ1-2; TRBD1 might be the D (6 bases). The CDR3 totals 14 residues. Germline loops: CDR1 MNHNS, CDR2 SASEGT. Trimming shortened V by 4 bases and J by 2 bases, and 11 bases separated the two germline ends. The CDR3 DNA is TGTGCCAGCAGTGCGGACAGAGTCAACTATGGCTACACCTTC. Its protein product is CASSADRVNYGYTF.

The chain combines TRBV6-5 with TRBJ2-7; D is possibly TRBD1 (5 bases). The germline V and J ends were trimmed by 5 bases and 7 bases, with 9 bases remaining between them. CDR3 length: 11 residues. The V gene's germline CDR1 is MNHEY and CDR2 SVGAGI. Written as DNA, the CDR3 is TGTGCCAGCAGTGGACATGAGGAGCAGTACTTC. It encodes CASSGHEEQYF.

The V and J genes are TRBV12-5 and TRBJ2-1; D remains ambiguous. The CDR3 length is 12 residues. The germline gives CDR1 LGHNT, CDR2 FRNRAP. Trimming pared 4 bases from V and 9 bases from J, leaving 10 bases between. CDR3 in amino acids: CASGSPSGEQFF. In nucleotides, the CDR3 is TGTGCTAGTGGTTCCCCCTCAGGTGAGCAGTTCTTC.

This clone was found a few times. The CDR3, as DNA: TGCAGCGGTACAGACGATGTGAACACTGAAGCTTTCTTT. Translating it yields CSGTDDVNTEAFF. The rearrangement uses TRBV29-1 and TRBJ1-1; D call uncertain. This CDR3 comprises 13 residues. Trimming left V 7 bases short and J 0 bases short, with 12 bases between. Per germline, CDR1 SQVTM and CDR2 ANQGSEA.

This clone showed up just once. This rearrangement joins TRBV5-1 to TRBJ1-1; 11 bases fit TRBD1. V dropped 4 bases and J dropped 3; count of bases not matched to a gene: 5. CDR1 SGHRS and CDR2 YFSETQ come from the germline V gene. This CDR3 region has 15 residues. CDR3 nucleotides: TGCGCCAGCAGCCCCTGGGACAGGGGGGACACTGAAGCTTTCTTT. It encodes CASSPWDRGDTEAFF.

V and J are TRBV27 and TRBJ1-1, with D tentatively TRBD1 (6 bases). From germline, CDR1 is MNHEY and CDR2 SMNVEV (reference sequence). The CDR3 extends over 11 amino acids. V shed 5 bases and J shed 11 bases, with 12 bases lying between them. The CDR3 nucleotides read TGTGCCAGCAGTCAGGGGCGGGCCGCTTTCTTT. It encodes CASSQGRAAFF.

CDR3: CASSPGASYGYTF. CDR3 coding DNA: TGCGCCAGCAGCCCCGGGGCCAGTTATGGCTACACCTTC. The rearrangement uses TRBV5-1 and TRBJ1-2; weak D call: TRBD1 (5 bases). CDR3 length: 13 amino acids. Deletions cut 4 bases from V and 5 bases from J, with 12 bases between. Germline V gene data show CDR1 as SGHRS and CDR2 as YFSETQ.

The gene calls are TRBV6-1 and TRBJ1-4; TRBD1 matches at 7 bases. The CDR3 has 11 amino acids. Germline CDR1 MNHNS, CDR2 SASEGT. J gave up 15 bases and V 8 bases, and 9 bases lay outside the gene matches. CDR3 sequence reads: CASLRTGAMFF. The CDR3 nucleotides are TGTGCCAGCCTTCGCACAGGGGCCATGTTTTTT.

CDR3 protein: CASSPGQGYTDTQYF. The CDR3 region has the DNA TGTGCCAGCAGCCCCGGACAGGGTTACACAGATACGCAGTATTTT. The chain combines TRBV7-3 with TRBJ2-3, with TRBD1 identical over 8 bases. Germline V lookup: CDR1 SGHTA, CDR2 FQGTGA. This CDR3 is built from 15 residues. V lost 5 bases and J lost 2; bases outside the gene matches: 6.

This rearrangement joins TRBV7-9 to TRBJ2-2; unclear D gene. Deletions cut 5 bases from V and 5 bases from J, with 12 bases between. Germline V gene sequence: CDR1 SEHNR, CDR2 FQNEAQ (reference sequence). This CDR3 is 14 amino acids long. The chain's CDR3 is CASSQHLGTGELFF. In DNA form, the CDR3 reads TGTGCCAGCAGCCAGCATTTGGGTACCGGGGAGCTGTTTTTT. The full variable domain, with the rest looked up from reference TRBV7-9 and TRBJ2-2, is DTGVSQNPRHKITKRGQNVTFRCDPISEHNRLYWYRQTLGQGPEFLTYFQNEAQLEKSRLLSDRFSAERPKGSFSTLEIQRTEQGDSAMYLCASSQHLGTGELFFGEGSRLTVL.

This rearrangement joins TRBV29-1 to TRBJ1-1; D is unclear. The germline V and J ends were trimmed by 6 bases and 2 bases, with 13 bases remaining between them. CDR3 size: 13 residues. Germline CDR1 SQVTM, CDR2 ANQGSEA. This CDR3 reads CSVGLGFNTEAFF. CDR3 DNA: TGCAGCGTAGGGCTGGGGTTCAACACTGAAGCTTTCTTT.

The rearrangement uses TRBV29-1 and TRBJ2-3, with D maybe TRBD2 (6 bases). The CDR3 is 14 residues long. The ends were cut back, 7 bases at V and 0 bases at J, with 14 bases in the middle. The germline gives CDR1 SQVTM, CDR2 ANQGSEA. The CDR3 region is CSAMRGSSTDTQYF. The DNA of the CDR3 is TGCAGCGCCATGCGGGGTTCTAGCACAGATACGCAGTATTTT.

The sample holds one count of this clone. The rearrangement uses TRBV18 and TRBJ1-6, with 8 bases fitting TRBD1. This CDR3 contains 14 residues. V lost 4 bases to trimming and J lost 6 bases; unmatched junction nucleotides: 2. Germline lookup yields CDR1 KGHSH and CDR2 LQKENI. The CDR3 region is CASSLGQGNSPLHF. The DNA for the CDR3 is TGTGCCAGCTCACTAGGACAGGGTAATTCACCCCTCCACTTT.

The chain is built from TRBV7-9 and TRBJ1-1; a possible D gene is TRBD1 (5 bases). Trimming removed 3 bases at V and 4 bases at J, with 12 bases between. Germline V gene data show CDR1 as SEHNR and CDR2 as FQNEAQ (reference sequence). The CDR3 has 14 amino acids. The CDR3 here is CASSFSGIGTEAFF. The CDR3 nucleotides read TGTGCCAGCAGCTTCTCAGGGATCGGCACTGAAGCTTTCTTT.

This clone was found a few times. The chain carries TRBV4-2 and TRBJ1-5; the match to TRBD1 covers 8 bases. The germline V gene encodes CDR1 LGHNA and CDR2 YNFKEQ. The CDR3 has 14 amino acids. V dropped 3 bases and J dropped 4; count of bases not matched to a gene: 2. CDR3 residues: CASSQTGENQPQHF. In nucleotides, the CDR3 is TGTGCCAGCAGCCAGACAGGGGAAAATCAGCCCCAGCATTTT.

This CDR3 reads CSASPTYSGNTIYF. CDR3 in DNA: TGCAGCGCCTCTCCTACATACTCTGGAAACACCATATATTTT. V and J are TRBV29-1 and TRBJ1-3; D is ambiguous. CDR3 length: 14 residues. The V gene lost 7 bases and the J gene lost 0 bases, with 13 bases spanning the gap. Germline loops: CDR1 SQVTM, CDR2 ANQGSEA.

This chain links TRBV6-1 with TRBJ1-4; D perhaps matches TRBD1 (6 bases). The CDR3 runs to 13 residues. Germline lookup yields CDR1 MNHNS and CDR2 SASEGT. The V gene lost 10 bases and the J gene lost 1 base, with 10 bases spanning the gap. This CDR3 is CATTGQTNEKLFF. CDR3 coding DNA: TGTGCCACTACGGGACAAACTAATGAAAAACTGTTTTTT.

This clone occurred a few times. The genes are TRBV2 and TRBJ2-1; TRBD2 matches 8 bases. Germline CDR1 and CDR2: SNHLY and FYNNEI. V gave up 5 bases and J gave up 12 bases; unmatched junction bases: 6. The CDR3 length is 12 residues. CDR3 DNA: TGTGCCAGCAGTTCCCTGGCGGGGGGGCAGTTCTTC. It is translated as CASSSLAGGQFF.

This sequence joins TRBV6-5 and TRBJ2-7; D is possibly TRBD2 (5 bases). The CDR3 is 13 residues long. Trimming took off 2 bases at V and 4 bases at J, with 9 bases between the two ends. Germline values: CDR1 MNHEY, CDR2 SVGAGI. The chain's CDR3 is CASSYRRGYEQYF. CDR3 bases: TGTGCCAGCAGTTACCGACGGGGTTACGAGCAGTACTTC.

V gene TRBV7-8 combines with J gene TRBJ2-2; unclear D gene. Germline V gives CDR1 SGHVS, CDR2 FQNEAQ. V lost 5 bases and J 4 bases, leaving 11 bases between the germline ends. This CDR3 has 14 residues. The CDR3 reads CASSPSRVTGELFF. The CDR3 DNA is TGTGCCAGCAGCCCCTCCAGAGTCACCGGGGAGCTGTTTTTT.

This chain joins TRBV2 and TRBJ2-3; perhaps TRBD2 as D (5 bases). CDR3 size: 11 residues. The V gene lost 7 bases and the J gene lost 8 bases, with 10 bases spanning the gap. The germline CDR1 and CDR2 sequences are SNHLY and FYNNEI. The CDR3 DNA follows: TGTGCCAGCACCCTAGAGGGTACGCAGTATTTT. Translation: CASTLEGTQYF.

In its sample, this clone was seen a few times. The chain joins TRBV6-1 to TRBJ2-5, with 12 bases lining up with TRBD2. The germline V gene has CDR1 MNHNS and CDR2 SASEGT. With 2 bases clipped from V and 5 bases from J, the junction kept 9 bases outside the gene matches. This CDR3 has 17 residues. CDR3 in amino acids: CASSELAGGRSRETQYF. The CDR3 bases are TGTGCCAGCAGTGAACTAGCGGGGGGGCGATCAAGGGAGACCCAGTACTTC.